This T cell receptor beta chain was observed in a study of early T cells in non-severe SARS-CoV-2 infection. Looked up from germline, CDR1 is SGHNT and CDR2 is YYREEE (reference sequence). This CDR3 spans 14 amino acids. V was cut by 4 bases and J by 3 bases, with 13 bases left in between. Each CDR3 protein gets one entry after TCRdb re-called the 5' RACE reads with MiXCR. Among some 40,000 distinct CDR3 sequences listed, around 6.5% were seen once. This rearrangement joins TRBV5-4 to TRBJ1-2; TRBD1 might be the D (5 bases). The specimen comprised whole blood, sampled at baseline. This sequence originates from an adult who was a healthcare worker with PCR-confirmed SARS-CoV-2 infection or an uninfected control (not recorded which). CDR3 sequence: CASSPPSGYYGYTF. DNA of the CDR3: TGTGCCAGCAGCCCCCCGTCAGGGTACTATGGCTACACCTTC.